This T cell receptor (beta chain) was recovered during a study of cytomegalovirus exposure and HLA in healthy donors. Study-wide results and limits: Sequencing likely produced, as an artifact, a cluster of highly shared sequence variants.

The PCR used 60 Vbeta and 13 Jbeta primers. Measured with immunoSEQ multiplex PCR; TCRdb has only the in-frame clones, and not every one. The data contain under 170,000 clones, less than 85% of them singletons. Unrecorded immune exposures were likely, despite nominal health at sampling. The V segment lost 3 bases and the J segment 7 bases; nucleotides outside the gene matches: 10. The germline CDR1 and CDR2 sequences are KGHSH and LQKENI. CDR3 size: 17 residues. Remarks on this clone: Its antigen remains unidentified.

The receptor was derived from a man in his fifties or sixties in good health and CMV-seropositive. Sequencing was carried out using PBMCs. The chain joins TRBV18 to TRBJ2-1, with 12 bases that match TRBD1. The CDR3 protein is CASSPSGTGGVGNEQFF. CDR3 sequence (DNA): TGTGCCAGCTCACCGTCCGGGACAGGGGGCGTGGGGAATGAGCAGTTCTTC.